These T cell receptor beta chains were read from a single sample in a study of cytomegalovirus exposure and HLA in healthy donors. Sequencing used immunoSEQ multiplex PCR; TCRdb keeps in-frame clones, though not all of them. The profile shows 150,000 to 170,000 clones, 75% to 90% of them singletons. Sequenced: PBMCs. Receptor source: a young man in good health and CMV-seropositive. The CDR3 runs from the conserved cysteine through the conserved F or W. D genes are given only for firm matches. The size of a clone is reported for some rows only, either as once, few or many, or as a class for expanded clones.

D	V	J	size	length	DNA	CDR3
NA	TRBV11-2	TRBJ2-7	NA	14	TGTGCCAGCAGCTTAGTCCCAGGCTCCTACGAGCAGTACTTC	CASSLVPGSYEQYF
NA	TRBV10-2	TRBJ1-2	few	13	TGCGCCAGCAGGGCGGTGGCAGGGCTAGGCTACACCTTC	CASRAVAGLGYTF
TRBD2	TRBV2	TRBJ2-3	NA	16	TGTGTCAGCAGTCTATATGGACTAGGGCCCACAGATACGCAGTATTTT	CVSSLYGLGPTDTQYF
TRBD2	TRBV30	TRBJ2-1	NA	13	TGTGCCTGGAGTGGGGTAGCGGGAGATGAGCAGTTCTTC	CAWSGVAGDEQFF
TRBD1	TRBV25-1	TRBJ1-2	NA	12	TGTGCCAGCAGTGCTGGTCAGGGGGTTAAGACCTTC	CASSAGQGVKTF
NA	TRBV5-6	TRBJ2-5	NA	13	TGTGCCAGCAGCTTGGAGGGGTGGGAGACCCAGTACTTC	CASSLEGWETQYF
TRBD2	TRBV5-4	TRBJ2-1	NA	14	TGTGCCAGCAGCGCCGGGACTAGTCCCAATGAGCAGTTCTTC	CASSAGTSPNEQFF
NA	TRBV15	TRBJ1-1	once	14	TGTGCCACCAGCAGTCCCGCCCGGGGTTTTCGGGCTTTCTTT	CATSSPARGFRAFF
NA	TRBV29-1	TRBJ2-4	NA	14	TGCAGCGAACTAAGGGGAAGAGTCAAAAACATTCAGTACTTC	CSELRGRVKNIQYF
NA	TRBV7-8	TRBJ1-5	NA	14	TGTGCCAGCAGCCGGACAGATAGCAATCAGCCCCAGCATTTT	CASSRTDSNQPQHF
NA	TRBV19	TRBJ2-7	NA	14	TGTGCCAGTATGCAGGGCCTGGGGCCCTACGAGCAGTACTTC	CASMQGLGPYEQYF
NA	TRBV6-6	TRBJ2-7	few	11	TGTGCCAGCACTCAGGGTTACGAGCAGTACTTC	CASTQGYEQYF
NA	TRBV2	TRBJ1-6	few	14	TGTGCCAGCAGACCGAATAGGCTAGGATCACCCCTCCACTTT	CASRPNRLGSPLHF
TRBD1	TRBV29-1	TRBJ1-5	NA	15	TGCAGCGTTGAACCCGACAGGGGGCAGGATCAGCCCCAGCATTTT	CSVEPDRGQDQPQHF
TRBD1	TRBV27	TRBJ1-2	NA	16	TGTGCCAGCAGTTTATCGGGCAGGGGGCGTGCCTATGGCTACACCTTC	CASSLSGRGRAYGYTF
TRBD1	TRBV27	TRBJ2-5	NA	15	TGTGCCAGCAGTTTATCAGGGGGCCATGGGGAGACCCAGTACTTC	CASSLSGGHGETQYF
TRBD1	TRBV5-6	TRBJ2-7	NA	12	TGTGCCAGCAGCCTGGACAGGGCCGAGCAGTACTTC	CASSLDRAEQYF
TRBD1	TRBV13	TRBJ2-2	NA	16	TGTGCCAGCAGCTTAACCAAGACAGGGGGTATCGGGGAGCTGTTTTTT	CASSLTKTGGIGELFF
NA	TRBV9	TRBJ1-3	NA	14	TGTGCCAGCAGCGGACAGAGATCTGGAAACACCATATATTTT	CASSGQRSGNTIYF
NA	TRBV4-1	TRBJ2-1	NA	15	TGCGCCAGCGCTCGGGCGGCGGGTTCCTACAATGAGCAGTTCTTC	CASARAAGSYNEQFF
TRBD1	TRBV7-2	TRBJ1-1	NA	14	TGTGCCAGCAGCTCGTACAGGGGGAACACTGAAGCTTTCTTT	CASSSYRGNTEAFF
TRBD2	TRBV5-4	TRBJ2-1	NA	13	TGTGCCAGCAGCTCCTGGACTAGGTATGAGCAGTTCTTC	CASSSWTRYEQFF
TRBD1	TRBV9	TRBJ1-6	NA	16	TGTGCCAGCAGCCCCAGCGGGACAGGTTATAATTCACCCCTCCACTTT	CASSPSGTGYNSPLHF
NA	TRBV6-6	TRBJ2-1	NA	13	TGTGCCAGCACCGCCTACGACTCCAATGAGCAGTTCTTC	CASTAYDSNEQFF
TRBD1	TRBV7-2	TRBJ2-5	NA	15	TGTGCCAGCAGCTTAATGGACAGGGGGGGAGAGACCCAGTACTTC	CASSLMDRGGETQYF
NA	TRBV27	TRBJ1-1	NA	13	TGTGCCAGCACGTCACTAGGGTCCACTGAAGCTTTCTTT	CASTSLGSTEAFF
NA	TRBV7-2	TRBJ1-3	NA	15	TGTGCCAGCAGTTACCTACAGGGAACTGGAAACACCATATATTTT	CASSYLQGTGNTIYF
NA	TRBV6-1	TRBJ2-3	NA	15	TGTGCCAGCAATCGGGCGGGCTCCCTCACAGATACGCAGTATTTT	CASNRAGSLTDTQYF
NA	TRBV21-1	TRBJ1-2	NA	12	TGTGCCAGCAGCATTGGTGCGTATGGCTACACCTTC	CASSIGAYGYTF
NA	TRBV11-2	TRBJ1-2	few	15	TGTGCCAGCAGCTTAGTCAGGGAAAGGGACTATGGCTACACCTTC	CASSLVRERDYGYTF
NA	TRBV5-1	TRBJ1-1	NA	13	TGCGCCAGCAGCCCCGGGTCTAACACTGAAGCTTTCTTT	CASSPGSNTEAFF
NA	TRBV15	TRBJ1-3	NA	15	TGTGCCACCAGCAGAGATTTAACGGGGGGAAACACCATATATTTT	CATSRDLTGGNTIYF
NA	TRBV6-5	TRBJ1-5	NA	15	TGTGCCAGCAGTTACGTTCAGAATAGCAATCAGCCCCAGCATTTT	CASSYVQNSNQPQHF
TRBD1	TRBV27	TRBJ2-5	NA	15	TGTGCCAGCAGGTGGAACAGGGGTTTGGAAGAGACCCAGTACTTC	CASRWNRGLEETQYF
NA	TRBV5-5	TRBJ2-6	NA	17	TGTGCCAGCAGCTTGCCAGGGGTGAGCTCTGGGGCCAACGTCCTGACTTTC	CASSLPGVSSGANVLTF